This passage covers 5 T cell receptor beta chains from one sample sequenced in a study of shared clonotypes between healthy human individuals. Data came from immunoSEQ multiplex PCR; TCRdb stores just in-frame clones and leaves some out. Among 1 million to 1.3 million clones, approximately 78% were seen once, and the ten largest hold around 0.6%. Sample: memory CD4+ T cells from PBMCs. Subset meaning: CD45RA-negative fraction. These receptors were collected from a man between 18 and 35 years old in good health. Some clones in this sample may be carry-over from other donors' samples.

This clone has ten or more counts. The V call is TRBV9, the J call TRBJ2-5, with 12 bases aligning to TRBD2. Trimming took 0 bases from V and 0 from J; bases not matched to a gene: 6. CDR3 length equals 18 residues. Germline assignment: CDR1 SGDLS and CDR2 YYNGEE. Here the CDR3 reads CASSVGSLAGGYQETQYF. The CDR3 DNA sequence: TGTGCCAGCAGCGTAGGGTCTCTAGCGGGAGGGTACCAAGAGACCCAGTACTTC.

This clone occurred once. The chain couples TRBV2 to TRBJ1-5; 7 bases map to TRBD1. This CDR3 has 15 amino acids. With V trimmed by 1 base and J by 7 bases, 7 bases remained unmatched. Per germline, CDR1 SNHLY and CDR2 FYNNEI. The DNA of the CDR3 is TGTGCCAGCAGTGAAGGCCCAGGGGGTTACCAGCCCCAGCATTTT. Residues: CASSEGPGGYQPQHF.

V is TRBV7-2 and J is TRBJ2-2, with TRBD2 matching over 7 bases. V dropped 2 bases and J dropped 6; count of bases not matched to a gene: 6. The germline V gene encodes CDR1 SGHTA and CDR2 FQGNSA. The CDR3 totals 15 residues. The CDR3 here is CASSLIASGAGELFF. The CDR3 DNA is TGTGCCAGCAGCTTAATCGCTAGCGGTGCCGGGGAGCTGTTTTTT. Using reference TRBV7-2 and TRBJ2-2 for the parts outside the CDR3, the full variable domain is GAGVSQSPSNKVTEKGKDVELRCDPISGHTALYWYRQSLGQGLEFLIYFQGNSAPDKSGLPSDRFSAERTGGSVSTLTIQRTQQEDSAVYLCASSLIASGAGELFFGEGSRLTVL.

The CDR3 DNA sequence: TGTGCCAGCAGTTTTACGGCTAAATACGAGCAGTACTTC. Amino acids: CASSFTAKYEQYF. V usage is TRBV28 and J usage is TRBJ2-7; D ambiguous. The V gene lost 3 bases and the J gene lost 4 bases, with 10 bases spanning the gap. Germline V gives CDR1 MDHEN, CDR2 SYDVKM. The CDR3 is made up of 13 amino acids.

This clone was seen just once. This chain uses TRBV9 with TRBJ2-5; D may be TRBD1 or TRBD2 (5 bases each). Germline assignment: CDR1 SGDLS and CDR2 YYNGEE. V lost 6 bases and J 4 bases, leaving 13 bases between the germline ends. The CDR3 is 13 amino acids. The CDR3 protein is CASTPGTSETQYF. CDR3 in DNA: TGTGCCAGCACTCCAGGGACCTCAGAGACCCAGTACTTC.